The clone carrying this T cell receptor beta chain has a count of ten or more. What it recognizes is unknown. This sample stems from a study of prognosis after radiotherapy for stage I lung cancer. Study at large: In total, some 14 men and a handful of women took part as patients, aged roughly 53 to 85 with a median of roughly 70 years.

From genomic DNA, two-round multiplex PCR was used to amplify TCR beta CDR3. Gene-specific primers for each TRBV and TRBJ gene drove first-round PCR. TCRdb reprocessed the multiplex PCR reads with MiXCR, giving one entry per CDR3 protein. The table records tens of thousands of distinct CDR3 sequences, about 41% of them present only once. V was trimmed by 2 bases and J by 3 bases, leaving 11 bases between them. CDR1 and CDR2 (germline): WSHSY, SAAADI. This CDR3 comprises 15 residues. The study, taken as a whole, reports: In patients receiving stereotactic body radiation therapy, unique TCR clone counts fell afterward, median about 9,700 versus 6,500.

This receptor was identified in a donor over 45 with non-small cell lung cancer. This rearrangement joins TRBV10-2 to TRBJ1-5; perhaps TRBD1 as D (5 bases). The starting material was PBMCs, obtained before or after stereotactic body radiation therapy (not recorded which). The CDR3 DNA follows: TGCGCCAGCAGTGAGGCAGGGAGGGCCAATCAGCCCCAGCATTTT. Its translation: CASSEAGRANQPQHF.